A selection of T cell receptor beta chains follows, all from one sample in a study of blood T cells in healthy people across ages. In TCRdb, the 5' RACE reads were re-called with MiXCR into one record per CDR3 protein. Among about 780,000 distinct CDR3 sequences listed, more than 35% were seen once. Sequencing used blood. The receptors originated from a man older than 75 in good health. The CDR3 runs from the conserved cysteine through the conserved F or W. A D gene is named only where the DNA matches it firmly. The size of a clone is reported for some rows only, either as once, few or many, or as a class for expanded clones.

cdr3_nt: TGTGCCAGCAGCTACACGACTAGCGGGGAGGTTCAGTATTTT
cdr3_aa: CASSYTTSGEVQYF
clone_size: .
j_call: TRBJ2-3
v_call: TRBV7-8
d_call: TRBD2

cdr3_nt: TGTGCCAGCAGCCCATTCGGTGCCCTCTTCAATGAGCAGTTCTTC
cdr3_aa: CASSPFGALFNEQFF
clone_size: .
j_call: TRBJ2-1
v_call: TRBV14
d_call: .

cdr3_nt: TGTGCCAGCAGCCTCCCCTTTGGACAGGGAAAGGAGACCCAGTACTTC
cdr3_aa: CASSLPFGQGKETQYF
clone_size: few
j_call: TRBJ2-5
v_call: TRBV3-1
d_call: TRBD1

cdr3_nt: TGTGCCAGCAGTTTATATGGGCTTACCTACGAGCAGTACTTC
cdr3_aa: CASSLYGLTYEQYF
clone_size: .
j_call: TRBJ2-7
v_call: TRBV28
d_call: .

cdr3_nt: TGCAGTGCTCTGCCCCCCCGGAGCACAGATACGCAGTATTTT
cdr3_aa: CSALPPRSTDTQYF
clone_size: .
j_call: TRBJ2-3
v_call: TRBV20-1
d_call: .

cdr3_nt: TGTGCCAGCAGTGTAGCGGACCGAGCCTACGAGCAGTACTTC
cdr3_aa: CASSVADRAYEQYF
clone_size: .
j_call: TRBJ2-7
v_call: TRBV12-3/TRBV12-4
d_call: .

cdr3_nt: TGTGCCAGCAGTTTATTAAGGACAGGGTTTCGATCCTACAATGAGCAGTTCTTC
cdr3_aa: CASSLLRTGFRSYNEQFF
clone_size: few
j_call: TRBJ2-1
v_call: TRBV27
d_call: TRBD1

cdr3_nt: TGCGCCAGCAGCCAAGAAGCGGGAGGAGGGTACAATGAGCAGTTCTTC
cdr3_aa: CASSQEAGGGYNEQFF
clone_size: .
j_call: TRBJ2-1
v_call: TRBV4-3
d_call: TRBD2

cdr3_nt: TGTGCCACCAGTGATCCTAGGACTAATTCTAACACAGATACGCAGTATTTT
cdr3_aa: CATSDPRTNSNTDTQYF
clone_size: .
j_call: TRBJ2-3
v_call: TRBV24-1
d_call: .

cdr3_nt: TGTGCCAGCAGCTTAGATTTTAGGACACTTCCTAGCTCCTACAATGAGCAGTTCTTC
cdr3_aa: CASSLDFRTLPSSYNEQFF
clone_size: .
j_call: TRBJ2-1
v_call: TRBV7-6
d_call: .

cdr3_nt: TGTGCCAGCAGCTTAGCCCGTCACGAGGCTACGCAGTATTTT
cdr3_aa: CASSLARHEATQYF
clone_size: .
j_call: TRBJ2-3
v_call: TRBV7-2
d_call: .

cdr3_nt: TGCAGTGCCACCGGCGGGACTCCGGCCCCAGAGACCCAGTACTTC
cdr3_aa: CSATGGTPAPETQYF
clone_size: few
j_call: TRBJ2-5
v_call: TRBV20-1
d_call: .

cdr3_nt: TGTGCCAGCAGCGGGAGAGAGGGACAGGGCTCCTACAATGAGCAGTTCTTC
cdr3_aa: CASSGREGQGSYNEQFF
clone_size: .
j_call: TRBJ2-1
v_call: TRBV9
d_call: TRBD1

cdr3_nt: TGTGCCAGCAGCCAAGGGGCTAGCGGGAGGGCTGAGACCCAGTACTTC
cdr3_aa: CASSQGASGRAETQYF
clone_size: .
j_call: TRBJ2-5
v_call: TRBV3-1
d_call: TRBD2

cdr3_nt: TGTGCCAGCAGCAACTCGGGCGGGGAAGGCTATGGCTACACCTTC
cdr3_aa: CASSNSGGEGYGYTF
clone_size: once
j_call: TRBJ1-2
v_call: TRBV6-6
d_call: .

cdr3_nt: TGTGCCAGCAGTTACACAGGGCGGGACACTGAAGCTTTCTTT
cdr3_aa: CASSYTGRDTEAFF
clone_size: .
j_call: TRBJ1-1
v_call: TRBV6-6
d_call: .

cdr3_nt: TGTGCCAGCAGTTTAGTAGGGGACAGGGGAAATCAGCCCCAGCATTTT
cdr3_aa: CASSLVGDRGNQPQHF
clone_size: .
j_call: TRBJ1-5
v_call: TRBV28
d_call: TRBD1

cdr3_nt: TGCAGCGTTTCCATACAGGGGTCAGCCTACGAGCAGTACTTC
cdr3_aa: CSVSIQGSAYEQYF
clone_size: few
j_call: TRBJ2-7
v_call: TRBV29-1
d_call: TRBD1

cdr3_nt: TGCGCCAGCAGCTTGGAGGGTGAGGTGGGAGAGACCCAGTACTTC
cdr3_aa: CASSLEGEVGETQYF
clone_size: .
j_call: TRBJ2-5
v_call: TRBV5-1
d_call: .

cdr3_nt: TGTGCCAGCAGCACGCGGGATACTCACAATGAGCAGTTCTTC
cdr3_aa: CASSTRDTHNEQFF
clone_size: many
j_call: TRBJ2-1
v_call: TRBV21-1
d_call: .

cdr3_nt: TGTGCCAGCAGGTCTCGGGACAGGGAGGAGCAGCCCCAGCATTTT
cdr3_aa: CASRSRDREEQPQHF
clone_size: .
j_call: TRBJ1-5
v_call: TRBV6-5
d_call: TRBD1

cdr3_nt: TGCAGCGTTGAAGAACGGGACACCGGGGAGCTGTTTTTT
cdr3_aa: CSVEERDTGELFF
clone_size: once
j_call: TRBJ2-2
v_call: TRBV29-1
d_call: .

cdr3_nt: TGTGCCAGCAGTTTCTCCGACTCTGGGGCCAACGTCCTGACTTTC
cdr3_aa: CASSFSDSGANVLTF
clone_size: medium-sized
j_call: TRBJ2-6
v_call: TRBV27
d_call: .

cdr3_nt: TGCGCCAGCAGCCCTGGACAGGGGGCCCAAAAACTGTTTTTT
cdr3_aa: CASSPGQGAQKLFF
clone_size: .
j_call: TRBJ1-4
v_call: TRBV4-1
d_call: TRBD1

cdr3_nt: TGTGCCAGCAGCTTAGCCCTATTTCAGGGGGCAGGTGGGGAAAAACTGTTTTTT
cdr3_aa: CASSLALFQGAGGEKLFF
clone_size: few
j_call: TRBJ1-4
v_call: TRBV7-2
d_call: TRBD1

cdr3_nt: TGTGCCAGCAGCTCGGTAGACAGCGGGTTCGGAGAGACCCAGTACTTC
cdr3_aa: CASSSVDSGFGETQYF
clone_size: few
j_call: TRBJ2-5
v_call: TRBV7-2
d_call: .

cdr3_nt: TGTGCCAGCAGCTTGTGGGGGCAGGTTACCCACGAGCAGTACTTC
cdr3_aa: CASSLWGQVTHEQYF
clone_size: .
j_call: TRBJ2-7
v_call: TRBV13
d_call: .

cdr3_nt: TGTGCCAGCAGTTACGATTCGACAACTAACTATGGCTACACCTTC
cdr3_aa: CASSYDSTTNYGYTF
clone_size: .
j_call: TRBJ1-2
v_call: TRBV6-6
d_call: .

cdr3_nt: TGCAGTGCTAGACGATATCAGGGGGCATCTGGGTCCAACGTCCTGACTTTC
cdr3_aa: CSARRYQGASGSNVLTF
clone_size: .
j_call: TRBJ2-6
v_call: TRBV20-1
d_call: TRBD1

cdr3_nt: TGTGCCAGCAGCGTAGGATCAGGCCATAACACAGATACGCAGTATTTT
cdr3_aa: CASSVGSGHNTDTQYF
clone_size: .
j_call: TRBJ2-3
v_call: TRBV9
d_call: .

cdr3_nt: TGTGCCAGCAGTTTCCGAGACAGGGCCAGCAATCAGCCCCAGCATTTT
cdr3_aa: CASSFRDRASNQPQHF
clone_size: few
j_call: TRBJ1-5
v_call: TRBV12-3/TRBV12-4
d_call: TRBD1

cdr3_nt: TGTGCCTGGAGGGGGGGGTTCGGTCAGCCCCAGCATTTT
cdr3_aa: CAWRGGFGQPQHF
clone_size: .
j_call: TRBJ1-5
v_call: TRBV30
d_call: .

cdr3_nt: TGTGCCAGCAGACCCACGGGGACAGGGGAGAGAGATACGCAGTATTTT
cdr3_aa: CASRPTGTGERDTQYF
clone_size: .
j_call: TRBJ2-3
v_call: TRBV28
d_call: TRBD1

cdr3_nt: TGTGCCAGCACCTTTGACCAGAGCTCCTACAATGAGCAGTACTTC
cdr3_aa: CASTFDQSSYNEQYF
clone_size: .
j_call: TRBJ2-7
v_call: TRBV6-5
d_call: .

cdr3_nt: TGTGCCAGCAGCCCGACTAGCGGAGGTCTAGCCAAAAACATTCAGTACTTC
cdr3_aa: CASSPTSGGLAKNIQYF
clone_size: few
j_call: TRBJ2-4
v_call: TRBV7-9
d_call: TRBD2

cdr3_nt: TGTGCCAGTAGTACCGGGACTAGCGGGTTCTTGGGAGAGACCCAGTACTTC
cdr3_aa: CASSTGTSGFLGETQYF
clone_size: .
j_call: TRBJ2-5
v_call: TRBV6-1
d_call: TRBD2

cdr3_nt: TGTGCCACCAGCAGAGCGGTGAGCGGGAGGGCCGCCACAGATACGCAGTATTTT
cdr3_aa: CATSRAVSGRAATDTQYF
clone_size: .
j_call: TRBJ2-3
v_call: TRBV15
d_call: TRBD2

cdr3_nt: TGTGCCAGCAGTGGACTAGCGGGAGTTAGGGAGCAGTTCTTC
cdr3_aa: CASSGLAGVREQFF
clone_size: few
j_call: TRBJ2-1
v_call: TRBV6-5
d_call: TRBD2

cdr3_nt: TGTGCCAGCAGCCAGGGGTCAGGGCGAGCCTACGAGCAGTACTTC
cdr3_aa: CASSQGSGRAYEQYF
clone_size: few
j_call: TRBJ2-7
v_call: TRBV14
d_call: .

cdr3_nt: TGCAGTGCTCGCCCGGGACAGGGAGCAGATACGCAGTATTTT
cdr3_aa: CSARPGQGADTQYF
clone_size: .
j_call: TRBJ2-3
v_call: TRBV20-1
d_call: TRBD1